A selection of T cell receptor beta chains follows, all from one sample in a study of blood T cell repertoires in COVID-19. Libraries were prepared by immunoSEQ multiplex PCR; TCRdb keeps only in-frame clonotypes and omits some of them. The data contain some 290,000 clones, roughly nine tenths of them singletons. Sequencing was performed on peripheral blood. The receptors shown here come from a woman in her 30s with COVID-19, enrolled during active disease. CDR3s include the opening cysteine and the closing phenylalanine or tryptophan. D genes are given only for firm matches. Clone size appears in some rows only: once, few, many, or a class for an expanded clone.

v_gene: TRBV18
abundance: -
j_gene: TRBJ2-7
d_gene: TRBD1
CDR3aa: CASSATGSGYEQYF
CDR3nt: TGTGCCAGCTCAGCGACAGGGTCGGGCTACGAGCAGTACTTC

v_gene: TRBV11-2
abundance: -
j_gene: TRBJ2-5
d_gene: TRBD2
CDR3aa: CASSPLNSGGAETQYF
CDR3nt: TGTGCCAGCAGCCCACTGAATAGCGGGGGGGCGGAGACCCAGTACTTC

v_gene: TRBV12-3/TRBV12-4
abundance: -
j_gene: TRBJ2-5
d_gene: -
CDR3aa: CASSFVETQYF
CDR3nt: TGTGCCAGCAGTTTCGTGGAGACCCAGTACTTC

v_gene: TRBV6-5
abundance: once
j_gene: TRBJ1-2
d_gene: TRBD1
CDR3aa: CASKLGQTGALDF
CDR3nt: TGTGCCAGCAAACTGGGACAGACCGGCGCCCTCGACTTC

v_gene: TRBV11-2
abundance: few
j_gene: TRBJ1-1
d_gene: -
CDR3aa: CASSSEGVGYTEAFF
CDR3nt: TGTGCCAGCAGCTCTGAAGGGGTGGGTTACACTGAAGCTTTCTTT

v_gene: TRBV11-2
abundance: -
j_gene: TRBJ1-3
d_gene: TRBD1
CDR3aa: CASSPRTGESSGNTIYF
CDR3nt: TGTGCCAGCAGCCCCAGGACAGGGGAAAGCTCTGGAAACACCATATATTTT

v_gene: TRBV5-5
abundance: few
j_gene: TRBJ2-7
d_gene: -
CDR3aa: CASSLGQISYEQYF
CDR3nt: TGTGCCAGCAGCTTGGGACAGATTTCCTACGAGCAGTACTTC

v_gene: TRBV25-1
abundance: -
j_gene: TRBJ1-1
d_gene: -
CDR3aa: CASSELGGGKRDTEAFF
CDR3nt: TGTGCCAGCAGTGAATTGGGAGGGGGTAAGCGGGACACTGAAGCTTTCTTT

v_gene: TRBV4-1
abundance: -
j_gene: TRBJ2-2
d_gene: -
CDR3aa: CASSQYLRSGGELFF
CDR3nt: TGCGCCAGCAGCCAGTACTTGAGATCGGGCGGGGAGCTGTTTTTT

v_gene: TRBV7-2
abundance: -
j_gene: TRBJ1-6
d_gene: TRBD1
CDR3aa: CASSSRDRGSPLHF
CDR3nt: TGTGCCAGCAGCTCACGGGACAGGGGTTCACCCCTCCACTTT

v_gene: TRBV14
abundance: -
j_gene: TRBJ1-1
d_gene: TRBD1
CDR3aa: CASSPGTGAMNTEAFF
CDR3nt: TGTGCCAGCAGCCCCGGGACAGGGGCGATGAACACTGAAGCTTTCTTT

v_gene: TRBV6-5
abundance: -
j_gene: TRBJ1-5
d_gene: TRBD1
CDR3aa: CASMKETGAGSQHF
CDR3nt: TGTGCCAGCATGAAGGAGACAGGGGCCGGGTCCCAGCATTTT

v_gene: TRBV11-3
abundance: -
j_gene: TRBJ2-3
d_gene: TRBD2
CDR3aa: CASSDGTSDLDTQYF
CDR3nt: TGTGCCAGCAGCGACGGGACTAGCGACCTTGATACGCAGTATTTT

v_gene: TRBV18
abundance: -
j_gene: TRBJ2-1
d_gene: TRBD1
CDR3aa: CASSHSFGDRDFYNEQFF
CDR3nt: TGTGCCAGCTCTCATTCGTTTGGGGACAGGGATTTCTACAATGAGCAGTTCTTC

v_gene: TRBV29-1
abundance: -
j_gene: TRBJ2-7
d_gene: TRBD2
CDR3aa: CSVVWRERFYEQYF
CDR3nt: TGCAGCGTTGTGTGGCGGGAGCGTTTCTACGAGCAGTACTTC

v_gene: TRBV5-1
abundance: -
j_gene: TRBJ2-1
d_gene: -
CDR3aa: CASSLTHPAYNEQFF
CDR3nt: TGCGCCAGCAGCTTGACTCACCCCGCCTACAATGAGCAGTTCTTC

v_gene: TRBV24-1
abundance: -
j_gene: TRBJ1-2
d_gene: TRBD1
CDR3aa: CATSDLGDRGNYGYTF
CDR3nt: TGTGCCACCAGTGATTTGGGGGACAGGGGCAACTATGGCTACACCTTC

v_gene: TRBV11-2
abundance: once
j_gene: TRBJ2-5
d_gene: -
CDR3aa: CASSLESLRQETQYF
CDR3nt: TGTGCCAGCAGCTTAGAATCCCTGCGGCAAGAGACCCAGTACTTC

v_gene: TRBV10-1
abundance: -
j_gene: TRBJ2-1
d_gene: TRBD2
CDR3aa: CASSERTSGANEQFF
CDR3nt: TGCGCCAGCAGTGAGAGGACTAGCGGGGCCAATGAGCAGTTCTTC

v_gene: TRBV3-1/TRBV3-2
abundance: -
j_gene: TRBJ2-7
d_gene: -
CDR3aa: CASSQEAELEKYF
CDR3nt: TGTGCCAGCAGCCAAGAGGCGGAGTTGGAGAAGTACTTC

v_gene: TRBV11-2
abundance: -
j_gene: TRBJ1-1
d_gene: TRBD1
CDR3aa: CASSLIDRGYTEAFF
CDR3nt: TGTGCCAGCAGCTTGATCGACAGGGGCTATACTGAAGCTTTCTTT

v_gene: TRBV18
abundance: -
j_gene: TRBJ1-2
d_gene: TRBD1
CDR3aa: CASSLQGVGQGVKGYTF
CDR3nt: TGTGCCAGCTCACTCCAGGGGGTCGGACAGGGGGTTAAAGGCTACACCTTC

v_gene: TRBV19
abundance: -
j_gene: TRBJ2-7
d_gene: -
CDR3aa: CASSSQGGPYEQYF
CDR3nt: TGTGCCAGTAGTTCCCAGGGTGGGCCCTACGAGCAGTACTTC

v_gene: TRBV9
abundance: -
j_gene: TRBJ2-7
d_gene: -
CDR3aa: CASSVALAAEQYF
CDR3nt: TGTGCCAGCAGCGTAGCCCTGGCGGCCGAGCAGTACTTC

v_gene: TRBV11-2
abundance: -
j_gene: TRBJ2-7
d_gene: -
CDR3aa: CASSLGSGAYEQYF
CDR3nt: TGTGCCAGCAGCTTAGGATCGGGAGCCTACGAGCAGTACTTC

v_gene: TRBV11-2
abundance: once
j_gene: TRBJ2-1
d_gene: -
CDR3aa: CASSLVLGTEQFF
CDR3nt: TGTGCCAGCAGCTTAGTCCTGGGCACTGAGCAGTTCTTC

v_gene: TRBV7-8
abundance: -
j_gene: TRBJ2-2
d_gene: -
CDR3aa: CASRKAQRAGELFF
CDR3nt: TGTGCCAGCCGAAAGGCCCAGCGGGCCGGGGAGCTGTTTTTT

v_gene: TRBV19
abundance: -
j_gene: TRBJ2-1
d_gene: TRBD2
CDR3aa: CASSIDRGLYNEQFF
CDR3nt: TGTGCCAGTAGTATAGATCGGGGACTATACAATGAGCAGTTCTTC

v_gene: TRBV2
abundance: -
j_gene: TRBJ2-1
d_gene: TRBD2
CDR3aa: CASSEPAGGDNEQFF
CDR3nt: TGTGCCAGCAGTGAACCAGCGGGGGGGGACAATGAGCAGTTCTTC